This T cell receptor (beta chain) is from a study of cytomegalovirus exposure and HLA in healthy donors. General observations from the study: That first-cohort TCR clusters tended to co-occur in the 95 to 150 validation repertoires was found in a later analysis. The study put 150 to 200 TCR beta chains on its list as cytomegalovirus-associated.

Germline-derived CDR1 and CDR2 are LNHDA and SQIVND (reference sequence). This CDR3 comprises 14 residues. Trimming pared 7 bases from V and 2 bases from J, leaving 13 bases between. Clones were sequenced by immunoSEQ multiplex PCR, and TCRdb holds only the in-frame ones, with some missing. The sample has about 84,000 clones; more than 75% are singletons. Concerning this clone: Its antigen is still unknown.

This receptor was identified in a man aged 30 to 45 in good health and CMV-seronegative. The chain combines TRBV19 with TRBJ2-3, with a possible D match to TRBD2 (6 bases). The specimen sequenced was PBMCs. As DNA, the CDR3 is TGTGCCAGTAAGCGGGCAGCGGCCACAGATACGCAGTATTTT. Protein: CASKRAAATDTQYF.